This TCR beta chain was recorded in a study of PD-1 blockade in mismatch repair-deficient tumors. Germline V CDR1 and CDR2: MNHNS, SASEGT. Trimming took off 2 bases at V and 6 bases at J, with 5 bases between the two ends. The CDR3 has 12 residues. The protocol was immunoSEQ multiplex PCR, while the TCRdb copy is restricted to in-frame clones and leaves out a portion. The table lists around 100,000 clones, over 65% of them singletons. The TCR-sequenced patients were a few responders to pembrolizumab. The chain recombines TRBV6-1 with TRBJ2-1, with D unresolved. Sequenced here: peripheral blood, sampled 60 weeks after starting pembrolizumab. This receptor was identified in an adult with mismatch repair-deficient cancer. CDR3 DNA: TGTGCCAGCAGTGAACGGTTCAATGAGCAGTTCTTC. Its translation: CASSERFNEQFF.